This T cell receptor (beta chain) came from a study of cytomegalovirus exposure and HLA in healthy donors. 13 Jbeta primers and 60 Vbeta primers were used for the PCR. This table comes from immunoSEQ multiplex PCR, and its TCRdb copy is limited to in-frame clones, with some not included. This sample has 180,000 or so clones, with about three quarters found just once. Unrecorded immune exposure was likely among donors, who were nominally healthy when sampled. The sequencing input was PBMCs. The TCR was taken from a man in his fifties in good health and CMV-seropositive.

CDR3 nucleotide sequence: TGTGCCAGCAGTCGGTCACGGGGAATGAACACTGAAGCTTTCTTT. Translated: CASSRSRGMNTEAFF. The V call is TRBV6-6, the J call TRBJ1-1; D is uncertain. Germline values: CDR1 MNHNY, CDR2 SVGAGI (reference sequence). CDR3 length: 15 residues. The V end lost 5 bases, the J end lost 0 bases, and 13 bases lay between the germline ends.